This record covers a single T cell receptor (beta chain). This clonotype occurred many times. There is no known antigen for this receptor. No per-base quality is available; no much larger clone lies one base away. This entry comes from a study of T cell repertoires in cytomegalovirus infection (dated by TCRdb to about 2019). Study-level background: Because public TCR beta signatures pointed to carriage of CMV infection together with the matching HLA type, the HLA type of each donor mattered for the analysis.

The reads were generated on an Illumina HiSeq 1500. Clones were called with MiXCR by TCRdb after fastp trimmed the public reads at Q25, and only in-frame beta chains were retained. Rows with one shared CDR3 protein collapse into an entry with the most common genes and DNA. The sample table contains about 400,000 distinct CDR3 sequences; only one count was recorded for 18% of them. The ten most abundant clones make up roughly 9% of the sample. V is cut back by 7 bases and J by 6 bases, with 10 bases in the junction unmatched. The germline V gene gives CDR1 as SGHVS and CDR2 as FNYEAQ. From the cysteine through the phenylalanine, the CDR3 covers 15 amino acids. The read is trimmed to its CDR3 DNA, 45 bases read in frame from base 1. The study at large found these results: Cumulative frequency of public TCR beta family members discriminated carriers of CMV infection plus the relevant HLA type in this cohort and an independent roughly 330-donor cohort. The ex vivo response was dominated by HLA-C-restricted CMV-specific TCR beta clonotypes, which also provided the single most frequent clonotype in two of eight donors.

The sequence is built from TRBV7-6 and TRBJ2-2; 8 bases in the middle match TRBD1. This clonotype was sampled from a human donor in good health (CMV status not recorded). Some clones in this sample may be carry-over from other donors' samples. Sequences were obtained from PBMCs. The nucleotide sequence reads as follows: TGTGCCAGCACCCTTAGTCCAGGGGGCGCCGGGGAGCTGTTTTTT. This is translated as CASTLSPGGAGELFF.